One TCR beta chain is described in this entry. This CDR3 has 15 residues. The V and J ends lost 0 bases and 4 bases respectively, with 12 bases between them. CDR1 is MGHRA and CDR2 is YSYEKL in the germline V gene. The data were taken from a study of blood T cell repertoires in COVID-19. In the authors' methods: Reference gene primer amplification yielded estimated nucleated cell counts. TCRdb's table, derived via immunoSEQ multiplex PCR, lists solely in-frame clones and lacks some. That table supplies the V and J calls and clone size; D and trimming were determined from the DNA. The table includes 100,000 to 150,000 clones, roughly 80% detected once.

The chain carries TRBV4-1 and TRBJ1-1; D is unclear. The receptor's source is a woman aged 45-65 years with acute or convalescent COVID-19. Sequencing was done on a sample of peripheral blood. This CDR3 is CASSQDIQWATEAFF. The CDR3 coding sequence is TGCGCCAGCAGCCAAGACATTCAGTGGGCCACTGAAGCTTTCTTT.